This note documents a single T cell receptor (beta chain) sequence. From germline, CDR1 is LNHNV and CDR2 YYDKDF (reference sequence). The V and J ends lost 8 bases and 1 base respectively, with 9 bases between them. This CDR3 comprises 14 residues. This record comes from a study of blood T cell repertoires in COVID-19. Across the whole study: Specimens from acute and convalescent COVID-19 originated in the United States, Italy and Spain. T cells, B-cell-depleted T cells, or PBMCs supplied cDNA or gDNA.

Sequencing was performed with immunoSEQ multiplex PCR; in TCRdb, only in-frame clones are kept and a portion is missing. This table has roughly 70,000 clones, about 70% appearing once. The source material was peripheral blood. The clonotype originates from a woman aged 70-85 years with acute or convalescent COVID-19. The chain joins TRBV15 to TRBJ2-6, with D hard to call. The CDR3 coding sequence is TGTGCCACCCGACATGTTTCTGGGGCCAACGTCCTGACTTTC. Translated, it gives CATRHVSGANVLTF.